These 6 T cell receptor beta chains were all obtained from the same sample, sequenced in a study of response to subunit inactivated influenza vaccine. TCRdb re-analysed the RT-PCR reads in MiXCR, keeping a single row per CDR3 protein. Among approximately 730,000 distinct CDR3 sequences listed, around 14% were seen once. The source was PBMCs from blood, collected less than 15 days before vaccination. All receptors come from a man aged 50 to 59 who received an inactivated influenza vaccine.

This clonotype was picked up a small number of times. The chain carries TRBV20-1 and TRBJ2-7; 9 bases line up with TRBD1. Germline V gene sequence: CDR1 DFQATT, CDR2 SNEGSKA (reference sequence). CDR3 length: 14 residues. V lost 2 bases and J lost 4; bases outside the gene matches: 6. DNA of the CDR3: TGCAGTGCTAGACCTCTGACAGGGGGATACGAGCAGTACTTC. As protein: CSARPLTGGYEQYF.

This clonotype was seen a few times. The V gene is TRBV19, the J gene TRBJ2-2; the D gene is possibly TRBD2 (6 bases). CDR3 length: 15 amino acids. CDR1 is LNHDA and CDR2 is SQIVND in the germline V gene (reference sequence). The V end lost 7 bases, the J end lost 2 bases, and 14 bases lay between the germline ends. The CDR3 coding sequence is TGTGCCAGTAAAGGCGGAGGGGCTAACACCGGGGAGCTGTTTTTT. Amino acids: CASKGGGANTGELFF. Full variable domain (missing parts from reference TRBV19 and TRBJ2-2): DGGITQSPKYLFRKEGQNVTLSCEQNLNHDAMYWYRQDPGQGLRLIYYSQIVNDFQKGDIAEGYSVSREKKESFPLTVTSAQKNPTAFYLCASKGGGANTGELFFGEGSRLTVL.

The chain employs TRBV4-1 and TRBJ2-7, with TRBD2 identical over 14 bases. CDR3 size: 16 residues. Germline CDR1 MGHRA, CDR2 YSYEKL. The junction had 11 bases not matched to a gene; V was cut back by 8 bases and J by 5 bases. This CDR3 reads CASQGLAGGSVHEQYF. Here the CDR3 DNA reads TGCGCCAGCCAAGGACTAGCGGGAGGATCTGTCCACGAGCAGTACTTC.

Note on this clonotype: This may stem from a read error, because a much larger clone lies one nucleotide away. The gene calls are TRBV29-1 and TRBJ1-1, with TRBD1 matching over 10 bases. The V gene's germline CDR1 is SQVTM and CDR2 ANQGSEA. The CDR3 contains 14 residues. CDR3 bases: TGCAGCGTTGAAGAGCGGGACAGGGGCATGCGGCATGTCTTT. Translation gives CSVEERDRGMRHVF.

The CDR3 reads CSVVRGVHEQYF. In nucleotides, the CDR3 is TGCAGCGTTGTTCGAGGAGTCCACGAGCAGTACTTC. The genes are TRBV29-1 and TRBJ2-7; D gene ambiguous. This CDR3 contains 12 residues. Germline CDR1 and CDR2: SQVTM and ANQGSEA. The V end was cut by 4 bases, the J end by 5 bases, with 12 bases between.

This clonotype was counted at least ten times. The CDR3 spells CASSLKGLVTYEQYF. The CDR3 DNA reads as TGTGCCAGCAGCTTAAAGGGACTAGTTACCTACGAGCAGTACTTC. The rearrangement links TRBV7-2 to TRBJ2-7; TRBD2 matches 8 bases. CDR1 and CDR2 from the germline V gene are SGHTA and FQGNSA. CDR3 length: 15 residues. V gave up 2 bases and J gave up 2 bases; unmatched junction bases: 5.